This note documents a single T cell receptor (beta chain) sequence. The entry originates in a study of patients and donors after allogeneic stem cell transplantation. TCRdb analysed the RT-PCR reads with MiXCR anew, one entry per CDR3 protein. Of about a million distinct CDR3 sequences detected, more than 15% appear once; the ten largest clones hold around 5.5%. This CDR3 has 14 residues. CDR1 SNHLY and CDR2 FYNNEI come from the germline V gene. With 2 bases removed from V and 5 bases from J, the gap between germline ends came to 10 bases. This TCR derives from a human donor who was either an allogeneic HSCT recipient or a stem cell or donor lymphocyte infusion donor (not recorded which). It is not recorded whose cells these are; they may come from a transplant donor. The V and J genes are TRBV2 and TRBJ1-5; D is unresolved. The sequencing input was blood, either unsorted or a sorted T cell fraction (not recorded which). CDR3 in amino acids: CASSELVLDQPQHF. CDR3 DNA: TGTGCCAGCAGTGAATTGGTACTAGATCAGCCCCAGCATTTT.